This T cell receptor beta chain originates from a study of naive and memory T cell subsets. Regarding the study as a whole: Naive repertoires, especially CD8, held a few larger clonotypes, possibly memory cells re-expressing CD45RA. Over 85% of naive TCR sequences appeared only once, unlike memory subsets.

Germline CDR1 is LGHNA and CDR2 is YSLEER. V shed 4 bases and J 2 bases; nucleotides not matched to a gene: 14. CDR3 size: 19 residues. Two oligonucleotides, mixed equimolar, formed the beta constant-region primer covering TRBC1 and TRBC2. The ligated cDNA underwent four PCR rounds using SP2 and nested alpha and beta constant-region primers. TCRdb used MiXCR to reprocess the UMI-ligation and nested PCR reads, holding one entry per CDR3 protein. The repertoire consists of 140,000 to 150,000 distinct CDR3 sequences, with approximately 22% occurring once and the leading ten covering 0.11%. Regarding this clonotype: The antigen is undetermined.

Alpha and beta libraries were amplified separately from the second PCR onward. Sequencing input: naive CD4+ T cells from blood. The gene calls are TRBV4-3 and TRBJ2-1; TRBD2 aligns across 10 bases. The clonotype comes from a human donor in good health. CDR3 nucleotides: TGCGCCAGCAGCCCCCGGGCTAGCGGGAGTAGAGTTACCTACAATGAGCAGTTCTTC. Translated: CASSPRASGSRVTYNEQFF.